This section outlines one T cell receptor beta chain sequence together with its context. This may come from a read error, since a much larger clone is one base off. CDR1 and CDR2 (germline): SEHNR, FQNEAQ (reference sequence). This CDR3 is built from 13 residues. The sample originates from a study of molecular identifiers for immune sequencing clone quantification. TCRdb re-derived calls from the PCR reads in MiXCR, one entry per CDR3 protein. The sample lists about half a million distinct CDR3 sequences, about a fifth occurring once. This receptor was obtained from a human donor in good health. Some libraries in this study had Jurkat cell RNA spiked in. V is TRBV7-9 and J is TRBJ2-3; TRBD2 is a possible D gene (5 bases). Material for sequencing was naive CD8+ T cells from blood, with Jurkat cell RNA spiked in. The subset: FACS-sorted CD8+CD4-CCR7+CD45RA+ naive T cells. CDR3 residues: CVSSWEHTDTQYF. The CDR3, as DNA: TGTGTCAGCAGCTGGGAGCACACAGATACGCAGTATTTT.